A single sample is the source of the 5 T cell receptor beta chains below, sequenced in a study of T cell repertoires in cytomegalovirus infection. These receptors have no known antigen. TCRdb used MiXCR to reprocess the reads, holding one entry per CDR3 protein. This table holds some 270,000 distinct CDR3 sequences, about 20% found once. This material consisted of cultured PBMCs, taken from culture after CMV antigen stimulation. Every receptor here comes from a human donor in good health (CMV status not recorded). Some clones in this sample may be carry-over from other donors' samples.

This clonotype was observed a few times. For the CDR3, the DNA is TGTGCCAGCAGTTATGGTTACAGGGGGGGAAGCAATCAGCCCCAGCATTTT. Amino acid sequence: CASSYGYRGGSNQPQHF. V usage is TRBV6-6 and J usage is TRBJ1-5; 8 bases line up with TRBD1. CDR1 is MNHNY and CDR2 is SVGAGI in the germline V gene (reference sequence). The CDR3 has 17 amino acids. J lost 1 base, V lost 3 bases, and 8 bases had no gene match.

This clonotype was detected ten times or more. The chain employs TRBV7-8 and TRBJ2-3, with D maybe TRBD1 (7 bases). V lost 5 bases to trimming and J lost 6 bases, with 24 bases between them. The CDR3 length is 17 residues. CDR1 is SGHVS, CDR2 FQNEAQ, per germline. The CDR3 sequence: CASSLRLGTANSDTQYF. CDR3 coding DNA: TGTGCCAGCAGCCTGAGACTAGGGACAGCCAATTCGGATACGCAGTATTTT.

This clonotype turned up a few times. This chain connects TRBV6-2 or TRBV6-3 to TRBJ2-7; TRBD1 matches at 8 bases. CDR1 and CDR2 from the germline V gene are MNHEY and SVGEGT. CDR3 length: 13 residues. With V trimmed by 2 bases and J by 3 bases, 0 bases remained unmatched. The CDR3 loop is CASSYDRGYEQYV. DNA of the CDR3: TGTGCCAGCAGTTACGACAGGGGCTACGAGCAGTACGTC.

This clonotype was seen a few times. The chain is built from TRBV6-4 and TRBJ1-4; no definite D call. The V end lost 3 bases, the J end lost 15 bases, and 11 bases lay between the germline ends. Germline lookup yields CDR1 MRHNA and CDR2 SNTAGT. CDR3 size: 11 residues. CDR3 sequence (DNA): TGTGCCAGCAGTGAATGTGTCCCTATGTTTTTT. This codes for CASSECVPMFF.

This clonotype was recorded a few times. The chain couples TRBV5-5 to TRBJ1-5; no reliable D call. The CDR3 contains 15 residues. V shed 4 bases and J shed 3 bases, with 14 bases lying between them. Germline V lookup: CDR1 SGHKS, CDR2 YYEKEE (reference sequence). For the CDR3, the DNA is TGTGCCAGCAGCCCTACATGGAACCTCAATCAGCCCCAGCATTTT. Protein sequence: CASSPTWNLNQPQHF.